This T cell receptor beta chain was recorded in a study of blood T cell repertoires in COVID-19. Overall study context: T cells, B-cell-depleted T cells, or PBMCs supplied cDNA or gDNA.

This clone was seen a few times. The assay was immunoSEQ multiplex PCR, and TCRdb's table has in-frame clones only and misses some. The table lists about 150,000 clones, about four fifths of them singletons. Germline V gives CDR1 SGHVS, CDR2 FNYEAQ. The CDR3 has 12 amino acids. The V gene lost 4 bases and the J gene lost 7 bases, with 8 bases spanning the gap. Sequences were obtained from peripheral blood. The receptor was isolated from a man aged 25 to 40 with COVID-19, enrolled during active disease. The chain links TRBV7-6 to TRBJ2-1; D is possibly TRBD2 (5 bases). This chain's CDR3 is CASSSTGNEQFF. The CDR3 DNA sequence: TGTGCCAGCAGCTCTACGGGAAATGAGCAGTTCTTC.